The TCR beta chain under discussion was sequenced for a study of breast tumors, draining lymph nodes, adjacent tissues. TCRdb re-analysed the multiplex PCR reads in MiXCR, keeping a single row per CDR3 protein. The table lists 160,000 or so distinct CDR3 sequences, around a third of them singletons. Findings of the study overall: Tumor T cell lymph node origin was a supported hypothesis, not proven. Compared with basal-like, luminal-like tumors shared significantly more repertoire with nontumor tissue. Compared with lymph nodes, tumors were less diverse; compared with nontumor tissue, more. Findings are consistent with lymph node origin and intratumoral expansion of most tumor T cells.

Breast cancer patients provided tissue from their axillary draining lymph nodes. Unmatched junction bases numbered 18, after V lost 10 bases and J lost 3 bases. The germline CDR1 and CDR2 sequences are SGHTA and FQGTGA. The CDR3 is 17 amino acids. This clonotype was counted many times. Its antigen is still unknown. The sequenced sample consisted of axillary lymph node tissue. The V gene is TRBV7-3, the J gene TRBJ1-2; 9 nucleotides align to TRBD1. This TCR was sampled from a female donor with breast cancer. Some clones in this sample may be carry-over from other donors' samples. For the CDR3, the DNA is TGTGCCACCTCGGAGGGGAATCGGGACAGGGAGGACTATGGCTACACCTTC. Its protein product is CATSEGNRDREDYGYTF.